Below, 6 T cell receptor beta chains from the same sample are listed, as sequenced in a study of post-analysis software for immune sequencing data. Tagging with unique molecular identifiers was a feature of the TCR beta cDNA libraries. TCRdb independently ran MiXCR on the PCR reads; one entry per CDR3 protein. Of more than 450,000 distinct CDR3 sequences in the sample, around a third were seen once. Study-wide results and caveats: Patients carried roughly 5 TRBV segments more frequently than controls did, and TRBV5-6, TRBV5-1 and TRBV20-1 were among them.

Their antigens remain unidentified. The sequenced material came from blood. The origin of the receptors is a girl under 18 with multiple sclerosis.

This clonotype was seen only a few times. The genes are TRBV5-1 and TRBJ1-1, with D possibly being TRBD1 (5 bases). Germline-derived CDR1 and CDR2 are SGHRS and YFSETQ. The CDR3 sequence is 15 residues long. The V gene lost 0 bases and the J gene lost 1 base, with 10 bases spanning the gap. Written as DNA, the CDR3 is TGCGCCAGCAGCTTGGCGTTAGGGGCGAACACTGAAGCTTTCTTT. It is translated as CASSLALGANTEAFF.

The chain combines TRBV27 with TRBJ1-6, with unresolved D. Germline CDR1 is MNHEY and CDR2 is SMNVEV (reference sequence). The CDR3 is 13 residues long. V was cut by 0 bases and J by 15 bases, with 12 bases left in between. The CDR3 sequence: CASSLSRGSLLHF. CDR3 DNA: TGTGCCAGCAGTTTATCGAGAGGGAGTCTCCTCCACTTT.

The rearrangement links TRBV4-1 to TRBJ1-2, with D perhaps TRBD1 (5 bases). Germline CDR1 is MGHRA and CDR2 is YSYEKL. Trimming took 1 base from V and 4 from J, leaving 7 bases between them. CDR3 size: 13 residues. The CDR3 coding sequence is TGCGCCAGCAGCCAAGCAGGGATCTATGGCTACACCTTC. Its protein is CASSQAGIYGYTF.

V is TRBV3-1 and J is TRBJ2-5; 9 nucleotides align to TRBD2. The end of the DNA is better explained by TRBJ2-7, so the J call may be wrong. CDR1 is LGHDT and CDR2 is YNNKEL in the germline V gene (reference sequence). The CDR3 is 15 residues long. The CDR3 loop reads CASSQERGGAYEQYF. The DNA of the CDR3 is TGTGCCAGCAGCCAAGAGCGGGGGGGCGCCTACGAGCAGTACTTC.

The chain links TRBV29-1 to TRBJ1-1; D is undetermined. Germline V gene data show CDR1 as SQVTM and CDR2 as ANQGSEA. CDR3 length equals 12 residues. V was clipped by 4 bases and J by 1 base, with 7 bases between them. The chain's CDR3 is CSVGRQNTEAFF. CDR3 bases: TGCAGCGTTGGACGACAGAACACTGAAGCTTTCTTT.

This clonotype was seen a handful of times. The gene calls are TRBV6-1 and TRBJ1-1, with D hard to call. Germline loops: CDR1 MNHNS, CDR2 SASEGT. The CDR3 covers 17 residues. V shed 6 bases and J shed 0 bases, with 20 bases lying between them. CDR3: CASSPTTLPPMNTEAFF. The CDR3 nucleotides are TGTGCCAGCAGCCCGACAACCCTCCCACCTATGAACACTGAAGCTTTCTTT.